The 2 T cell receptor beta chains in this list originate from one sample, sequenced in a study of T-cell reconstitution after alpha-beta-depleted transplantation in children. The TCRbeta library incorporated unique molecular identifiers. TCRdb analysed the PCR reads with MiXCR anew, one entry per CDR3 protein. In the table there are roughly 610,000 distinct CDR3 sequences, under 12% of which are singletons. The sequencing used PBMCs from the stem cell graft donor, collected from the stem cell graft. The source is a human donor who donated a stem cell graft to a child with acute myeloid leukemia.

This clonotype was detected many times. The chain is built from TRBV7-8 and TRBJ2-1; TRBD1 aligns across 7 bases. Germline V gives CDR1 SGHVS, CDR2 FQNEAQ. CDR3 length: 15 amino acids. The V gene end was trimmed by 3 bases and the J gene end by 3 bases; junction bases not matched to a gene: 5. CDR3 nucleotides: TGTGCCAGCAGCTTTCTCCGGGACAGCTACAATGAGCAGTTCTTC. Translated: CASSFLRDSYNEQFF.

This clonotype has ten or more counts. The V gene is TRBV6-5, the J gene TRBJ2-5; 9 positions agree with TRBD2. CDR1 MNHEY and CDR2 SVGAGI come from the germline V gene. The CDR3 extends over 14 amino acids. Losses at the gene ends were 2 bases for V and 3 bases for J; bases not matched to a gene: 1. The CDR3 DNA reads as TGTGCCAGCAGTTACAGACTAGCGGAAGAGACCCAGTACTTC. Protein product: CASSYRLAEETQYF.